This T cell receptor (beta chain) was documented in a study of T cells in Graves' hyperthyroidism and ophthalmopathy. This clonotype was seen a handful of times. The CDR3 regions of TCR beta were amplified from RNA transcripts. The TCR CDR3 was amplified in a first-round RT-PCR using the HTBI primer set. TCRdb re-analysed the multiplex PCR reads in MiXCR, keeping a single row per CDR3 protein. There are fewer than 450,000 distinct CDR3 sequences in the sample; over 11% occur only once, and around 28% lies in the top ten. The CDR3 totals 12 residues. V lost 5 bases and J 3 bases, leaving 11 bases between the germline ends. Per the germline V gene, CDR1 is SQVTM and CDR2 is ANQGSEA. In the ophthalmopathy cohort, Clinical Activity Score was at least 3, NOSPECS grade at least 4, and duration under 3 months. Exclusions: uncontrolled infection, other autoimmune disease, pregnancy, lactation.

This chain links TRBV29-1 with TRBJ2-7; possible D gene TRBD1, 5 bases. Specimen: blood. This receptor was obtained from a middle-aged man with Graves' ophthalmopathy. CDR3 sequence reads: CSVREGVYEQYF. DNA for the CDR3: TGCAGCGTTCGTGAAGGGGTCTACGAGCAGTACTTC.